The clone carrying this T cell receptor (beta chain) occurred many times. Its antigen is currently unknown. This sample stems from a study of T-cell reconstitution after alpha-beta-depleted transplantation in children. Findings and limits, study-wide: At one year after transplant, newly produced T cells mostly accounted for T-cell counts and diversity. Reported findings indicate that, about two months after transplant, alpha-beta T cells came from several hundred expanded clones, which were derived from non-depleted graft cells.

This CDR3 spans 13 amino acids. V lost 1 base and J 9 bases, leaving 13 bases between the germline ends. Germline V gene data show CDR1 as DFQATT and CDR2 as SNEGSKA (reference sequence). Preparing the TCRbeta library involved the use of unique molecular identifiers. TCRdb independently ran MiXCR on the PCR reads; one entry per CDR3 protein. The sample yields around 16,000 distinct CDR3 sequences, around 4.9% seen once. The sequence came from a boy aged 5-17 years with acute lymphoblastic leukemia, due to receive a stem cell transplant. The sequenced sample was PBMCs, obtained before TCRalphabeta/CD19-depleted stem cell transplant. The chain carries TRBV20-1 and TRBJ2-1; no firm D call. The CDR3 loop is CSARVVTSTEQFF. The CDR3 DNA follows: TGCAGTGCTAGAGTGGTTACGTCGACTGAGCAGTTCTTC.